The entry that follows covers one T cell receptor beta chain sequence. Its antigen is undetermined. The sample is drawn from a study of cytomegalovirus exposure and HLA in healthy donors. Use of 60 Vbeta and 13 Jbeta primers characterized the PCR. Method: immunoSEQ multiplex PCR; TCRdb's copy keeps in-frame clones and lacks some. The data show 150,000 or so clones, 77% seen once. Every donor was a healthy person donating bone marrow. Study outcomes and limitations: Researchers reported that a few CMV-associated chains were confirmed in vitro as CMV antigen-specific. Later analysis identified 16,951 TCR beta sequences associated with HLA alleles, using a false discovery rate threshold of 0.05.

This CDR3 has 16 amino acids. The TCR sequence derives from a woman in her thirties in good health and CMV-seronegative. The rearrangement uses TRBV12-1 and TRBJ2-3; the listed D gene, TRBD1, was not tested against the DNA. TRBV12-1 is a pseudogene. Sequenced material: PBMCs. The CDR3 DNA reads as TGTGCCAGCAGTGGGCTGTCTCTTGGGTGTACAGATACGCAGTATTTT. This codes for CASSGLSLGCTDTQYF.